This T cell receptor beta chain was identified during a study of T cells in Graves' hyperthyroidism and ophthalmopathy. RNA transcripts provided the source from which TCR beta CDR3 regions were amplified. First-round RT-PCR targeting the TCR CDR3 was performed with the HTBI primer set. TCRdb analysed the multiplex PCR reads with MiXCR anew, one entry per CDR3 protein. The data show a few hundred thousand distinct CDR3 sequences, roughly a sixth seen once. A word on this clonotype: The target antigen is unknown.

Whole-study results and caveats: Blood shared most expanded thyroid clonotypes above 0.001. Stable hyperthyroidism was separated from ophthalmopathy by a model based on 13 V-J features.

From germline, CDR1 is MNHEY and CDR2 SVGEGT. J gave up 3 bases and V 5 bases, and 14 bases lay outside the gene matches. There are 17 residues in the CDR3. Diagnosis relied on clinical symptoms, serum thyroxine and TRAb, thyroid ultrasound and orbital computed tomography. The PBMCs had their origin in 10 ml of fresh peripheral blood. V usage is TRBV6-2 or TRBV6-3 and J usage is TRBJ2-7; 9 positions match TRBD2. This TCR was recovered from a woman aged 35 to 49 with Graves' ophthalmopathy. The material sequenced was blood. The CDR3 DNA follows: TGTGCCAGCAGTCGATACGGGGGGACTAGCCAAAACTACGAGCAGTACTTC. Translated, it gives CASSRYGGTSQNYEQYF.